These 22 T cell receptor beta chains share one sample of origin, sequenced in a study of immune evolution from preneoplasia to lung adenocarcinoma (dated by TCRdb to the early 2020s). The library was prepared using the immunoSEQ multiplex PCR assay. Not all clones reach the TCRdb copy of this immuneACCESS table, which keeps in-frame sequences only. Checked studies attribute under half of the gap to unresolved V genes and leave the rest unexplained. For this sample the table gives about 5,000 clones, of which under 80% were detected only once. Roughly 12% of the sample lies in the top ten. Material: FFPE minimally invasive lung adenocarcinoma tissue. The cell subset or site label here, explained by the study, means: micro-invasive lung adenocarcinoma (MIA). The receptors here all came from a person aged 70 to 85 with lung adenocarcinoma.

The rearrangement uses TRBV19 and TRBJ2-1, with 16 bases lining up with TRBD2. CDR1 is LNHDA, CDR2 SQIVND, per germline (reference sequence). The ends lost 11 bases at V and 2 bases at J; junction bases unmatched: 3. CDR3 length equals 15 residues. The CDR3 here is CASGLAGGPYNEQFF. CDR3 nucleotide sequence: TGTGCCTCGGGACTAGCGGGAGGGCCCTACAATGAGCAGTTCTTC.

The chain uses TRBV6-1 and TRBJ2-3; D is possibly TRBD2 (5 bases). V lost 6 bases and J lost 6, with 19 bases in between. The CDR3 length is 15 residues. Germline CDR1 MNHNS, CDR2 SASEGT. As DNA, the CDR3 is TGTGCCAGCAGCGGGAACACTTTTTCGGAGGATACGCAGTATTTT. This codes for CASSGNTFSEDTQYF.

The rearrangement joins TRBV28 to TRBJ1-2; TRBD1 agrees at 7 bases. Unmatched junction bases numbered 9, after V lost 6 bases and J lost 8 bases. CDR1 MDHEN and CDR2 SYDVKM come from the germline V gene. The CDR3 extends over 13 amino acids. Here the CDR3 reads CASRVDREWGYTF. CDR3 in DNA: TGTGCCAGCAGGGTAGACAGGGAATGGGGCTACACCTTC.

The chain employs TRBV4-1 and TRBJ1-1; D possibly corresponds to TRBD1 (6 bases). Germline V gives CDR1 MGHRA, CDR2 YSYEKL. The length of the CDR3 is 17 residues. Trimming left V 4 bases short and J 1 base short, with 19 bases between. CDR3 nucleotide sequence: TGCGCCAGCAGCCCGCAGATAACAAAGGGGGAGAACACTGAAGCTTTCTTT. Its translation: CASSPQITKGENTEAFF.

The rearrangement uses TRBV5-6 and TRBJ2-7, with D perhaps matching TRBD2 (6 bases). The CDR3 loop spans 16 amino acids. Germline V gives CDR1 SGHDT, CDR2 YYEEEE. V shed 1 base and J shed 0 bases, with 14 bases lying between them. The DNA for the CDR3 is TGTGCCAGCAGCTTGTGGTTAGCGGAATTCTCCTACGAGCAGTACTTC. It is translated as CASSLWLAEFSYEQYF.

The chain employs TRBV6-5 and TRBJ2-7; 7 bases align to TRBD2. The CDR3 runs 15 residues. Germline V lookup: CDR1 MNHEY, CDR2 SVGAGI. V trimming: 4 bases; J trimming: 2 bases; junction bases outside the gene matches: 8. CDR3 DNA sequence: TGTGCCAGCAGTTCACCGAGGGAGGGCCCCTACGAGCAGTACTTC. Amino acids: CASSSPREGPYEQYF.

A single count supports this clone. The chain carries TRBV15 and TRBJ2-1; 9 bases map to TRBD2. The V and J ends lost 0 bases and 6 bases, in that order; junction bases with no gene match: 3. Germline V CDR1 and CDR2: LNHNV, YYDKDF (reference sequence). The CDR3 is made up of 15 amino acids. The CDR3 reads CATSRDRGRVNEQFF. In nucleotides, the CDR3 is TGTGCCACCAGCAGAGATCGCGGGAGGGTCAATGAGCAGTTCTTC.

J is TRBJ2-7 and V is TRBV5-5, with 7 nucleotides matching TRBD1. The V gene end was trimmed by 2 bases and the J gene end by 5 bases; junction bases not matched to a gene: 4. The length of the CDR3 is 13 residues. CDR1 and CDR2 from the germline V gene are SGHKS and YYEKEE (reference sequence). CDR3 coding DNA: TGTGCCAGCAGCTTACCCACAGGGGACGAGCAGTACTTC. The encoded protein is CASSLPTGDEQYF.

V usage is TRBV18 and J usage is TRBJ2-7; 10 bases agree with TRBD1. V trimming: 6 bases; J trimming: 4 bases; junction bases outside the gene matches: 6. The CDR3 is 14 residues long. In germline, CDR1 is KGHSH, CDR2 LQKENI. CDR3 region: CASSFGQGGYEQYF. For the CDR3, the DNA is TGTGCCAGCTCTTTTGGACAGGGGGGATACGAGCAGTACTTC.

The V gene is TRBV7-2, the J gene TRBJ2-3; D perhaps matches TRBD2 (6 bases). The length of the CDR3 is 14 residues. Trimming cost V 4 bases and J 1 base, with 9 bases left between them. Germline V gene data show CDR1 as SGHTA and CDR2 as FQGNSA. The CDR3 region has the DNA TGTGCCAGCAGCTCATGGGGGGGCACAGATACGCAGTATTTT. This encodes CASSSWGGTDTQYF.

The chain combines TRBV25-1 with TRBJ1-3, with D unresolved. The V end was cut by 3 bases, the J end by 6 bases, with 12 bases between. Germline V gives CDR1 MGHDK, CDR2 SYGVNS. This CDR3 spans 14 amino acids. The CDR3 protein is CASSDPPAENTIYF. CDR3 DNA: TGTGCCAGCAGTGACCCTCCGGCTGAAAACACCATATATTTT.

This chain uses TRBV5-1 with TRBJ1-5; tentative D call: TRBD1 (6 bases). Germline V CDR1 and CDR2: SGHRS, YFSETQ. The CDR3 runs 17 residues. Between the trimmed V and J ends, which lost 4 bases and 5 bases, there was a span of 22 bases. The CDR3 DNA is TGCGCCAGCAGCCCCGGGCTCGGACAGATTAATGATCAGCCCCAGCATTTT. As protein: CASSPGLGQINDQPQHF.

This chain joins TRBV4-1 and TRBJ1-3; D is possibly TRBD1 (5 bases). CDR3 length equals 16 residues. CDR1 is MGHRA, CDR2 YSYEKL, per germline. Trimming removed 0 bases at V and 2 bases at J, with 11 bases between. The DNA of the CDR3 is TGCGCCAGCAGCCAAGAGGGGGAATGGGCTGGAAACACCATATATTTT. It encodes CASSQEGEWAGNTIYF.

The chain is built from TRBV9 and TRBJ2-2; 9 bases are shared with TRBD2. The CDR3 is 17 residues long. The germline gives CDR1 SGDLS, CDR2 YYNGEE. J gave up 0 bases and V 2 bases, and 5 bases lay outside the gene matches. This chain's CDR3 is CASSVQSGGSNTGELFF. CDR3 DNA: TGTGCCAGCAGCGTCCAGAGCGGGGGGTCGAACACCGGGGAGCTGTTTTTT.

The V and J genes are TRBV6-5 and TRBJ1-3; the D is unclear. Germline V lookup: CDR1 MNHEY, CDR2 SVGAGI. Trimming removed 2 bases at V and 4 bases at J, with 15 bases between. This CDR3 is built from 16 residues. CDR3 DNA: TGTGCCAGCAGTTACGCAGGCGGATCCTCGGGAAACACCATATATTTT. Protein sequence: CASSYAGGSSGNTIYF.

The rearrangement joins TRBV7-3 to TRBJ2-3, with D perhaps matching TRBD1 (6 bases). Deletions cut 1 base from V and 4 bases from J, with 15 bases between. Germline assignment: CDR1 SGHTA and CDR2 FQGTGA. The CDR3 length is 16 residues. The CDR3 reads CASSLSPRGRADTQYF. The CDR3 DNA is TGTGCCAGCAGCTTAAGCCCCAGGGGTCGGGCAGATACGCAGTATTTT.

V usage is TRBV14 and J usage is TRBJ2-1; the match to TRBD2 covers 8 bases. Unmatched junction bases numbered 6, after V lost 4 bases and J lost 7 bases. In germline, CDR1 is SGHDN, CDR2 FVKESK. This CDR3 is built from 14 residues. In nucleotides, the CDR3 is TGTGCCAGCAGCCGAGCGGGAGTGCGAAATGAGCAGTTCTTC. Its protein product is CASSRAGVRNEQFF.

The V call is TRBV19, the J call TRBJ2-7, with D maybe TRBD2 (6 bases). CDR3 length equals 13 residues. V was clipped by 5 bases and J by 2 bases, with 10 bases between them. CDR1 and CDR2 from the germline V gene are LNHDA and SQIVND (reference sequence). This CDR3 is CASSSGSPYEQYF. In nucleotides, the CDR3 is TGTGCCAGTAGTTCCGGGAGCCCCTACGAGCAGTACTTC.

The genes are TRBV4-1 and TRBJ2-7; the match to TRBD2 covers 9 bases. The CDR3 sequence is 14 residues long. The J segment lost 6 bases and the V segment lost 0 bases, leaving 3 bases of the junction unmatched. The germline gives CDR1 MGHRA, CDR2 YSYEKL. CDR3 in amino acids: CASSQEIAGVEQYF. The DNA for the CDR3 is TGCGCCAGCAGCCAAGAGATAGCGGGAGTCGAGCAGTACTTC.

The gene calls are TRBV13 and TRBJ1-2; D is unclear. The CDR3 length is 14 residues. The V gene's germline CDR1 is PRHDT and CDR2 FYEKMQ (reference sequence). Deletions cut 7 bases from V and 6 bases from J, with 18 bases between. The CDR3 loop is CASNFLLGNDGYTF. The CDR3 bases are TGTGCCAGCAACTTCCTCCTGGGGAACGATGGCTACACCTTC.

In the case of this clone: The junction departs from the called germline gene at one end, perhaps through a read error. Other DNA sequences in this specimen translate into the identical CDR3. CDR3 in amino acids: CASSLDPTNEKLFF. The CDR3 DNA reads TGTGCCAGCAGTTTGGACCCAACTAATGAAAAACTGTTTTTT. The chain has TRBV5-4 and TRBJ1-4; D remains unclear. This CDR3 spans 14 amino acids. The V gene's germline CDR1 is SGHNT and CDR2 YYREEE (reference sequence).

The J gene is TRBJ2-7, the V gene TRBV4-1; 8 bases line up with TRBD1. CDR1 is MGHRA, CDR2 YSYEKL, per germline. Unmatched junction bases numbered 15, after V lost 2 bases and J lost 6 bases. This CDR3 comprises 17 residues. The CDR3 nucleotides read TGCGCCAGCAGCCAACCCGAGGGCCGCAGGGGGCTTCTCGAGCAGTACTTC. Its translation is CASSQPEGRRGLLEQYF.